This T cell receptor beta chain came from a study of spatial heterogeneity in lung cancer. Overall study: In raw reads, more than 9.5 appearances on average were recorded for each unique TCR and UMI combination. Study observations and caveats: Blood contained ubiquitous expanded tumor TCRs more at resection than at follow-up.

Unique molecular identifiers tagged every individual TCR cDNA molecule. TCRdb reprocessed the 5' RACE reads via MiXCR and lists one record per CDR3 protein. The top ten clones hold under 30% of a sample with roughly 39,000 distinct CDR3 sequences, around 7.2% of them seen once. Sample time point: sample taken at primary tumor resection. Frozen PBMC, nontumor lung or tumor provided whole RNA, which was sequenced unsorted. The sample holds a few counts of this clonotype. Its antigen is as yet unknown. This CDR3 is built from 13 residues. Per germline, CDR1 SGHTA and CDR2 FQGNSA. Trimming removed 5 bases from V and 3 bases from J, with 11 bases in between.

The chain recombines TRBV7-2 with TRBJ2-7; the D gene is possibly TRBD1 (6 bases). Here the sequenced sample was PBMCs, taken at surgery. The sequence was obtained from a male donor with early-stage non-small cell lung cancer. Here the CDR3 DNA reads TGTGCCAGCAGCCGGGACACCTACTACGAGCAGTACTTC. Its protein product is CASSRDTYYEQYF.